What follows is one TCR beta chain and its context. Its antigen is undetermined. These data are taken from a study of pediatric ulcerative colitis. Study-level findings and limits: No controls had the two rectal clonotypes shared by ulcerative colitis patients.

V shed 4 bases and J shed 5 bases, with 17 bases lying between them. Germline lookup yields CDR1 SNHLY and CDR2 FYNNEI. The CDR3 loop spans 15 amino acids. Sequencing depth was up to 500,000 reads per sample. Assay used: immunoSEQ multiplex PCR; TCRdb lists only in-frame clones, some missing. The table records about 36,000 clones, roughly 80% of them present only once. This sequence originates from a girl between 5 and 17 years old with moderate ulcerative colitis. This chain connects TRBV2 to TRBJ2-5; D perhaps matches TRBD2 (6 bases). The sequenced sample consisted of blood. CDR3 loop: CASSGVSGWEETQYF. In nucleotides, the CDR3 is TGTGCCAGCAGTGGCGTTAGCGGCTGGGAGGAGACCCAGTACTTC.